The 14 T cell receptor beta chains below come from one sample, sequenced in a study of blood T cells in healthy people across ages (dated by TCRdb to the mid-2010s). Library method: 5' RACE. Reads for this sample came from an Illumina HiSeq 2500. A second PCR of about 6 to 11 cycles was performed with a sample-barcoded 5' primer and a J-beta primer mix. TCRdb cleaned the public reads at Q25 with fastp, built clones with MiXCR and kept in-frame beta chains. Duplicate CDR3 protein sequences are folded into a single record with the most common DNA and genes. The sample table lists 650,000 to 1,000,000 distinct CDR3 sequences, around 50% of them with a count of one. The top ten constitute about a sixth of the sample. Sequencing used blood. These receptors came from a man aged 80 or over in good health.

CDR3: CSANGGGSSNQPQHF. CDR3 DNA: TGCAGTGCTAATGGTGGGGGTTCTAGCAATCAGCCCCAGCATTTT. The chain couples TRBV20-1 to TRBJ1-5; a weak D match, TRBD1 (5 bases). CDR3 size: 15 residues. The V end lost 4 bases, the J end lost 0 bases, and 13 bases lay between the germline ends. Germline loops: CDR1 DFQATT, CDR2 SNEGSKA (reference sequence).

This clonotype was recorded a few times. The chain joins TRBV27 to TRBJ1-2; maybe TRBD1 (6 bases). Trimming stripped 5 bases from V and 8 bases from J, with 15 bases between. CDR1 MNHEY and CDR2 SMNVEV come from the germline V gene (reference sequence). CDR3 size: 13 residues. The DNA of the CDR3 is TGTGCCAGCAGTACTGGACAGTTGCGAGGCTACACCTTC. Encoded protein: CASSTGQLRGYTF.

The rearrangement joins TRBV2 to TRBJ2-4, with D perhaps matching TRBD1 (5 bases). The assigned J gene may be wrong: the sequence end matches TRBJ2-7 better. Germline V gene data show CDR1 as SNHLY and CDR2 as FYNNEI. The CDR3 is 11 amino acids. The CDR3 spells CASSGRVEQYF. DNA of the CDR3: TGTGCCAGCAGTGGCAGGGTCGAGCAGTACTTC.

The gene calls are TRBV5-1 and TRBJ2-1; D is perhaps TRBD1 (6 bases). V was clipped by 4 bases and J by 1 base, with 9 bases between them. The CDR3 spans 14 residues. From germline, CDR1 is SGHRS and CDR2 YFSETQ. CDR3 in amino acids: CASSRDKSYNEQFF. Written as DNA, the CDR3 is TGCGCCAGCAGCCGGGACAAGTCCTACAATGAGCAGTTCTTC.

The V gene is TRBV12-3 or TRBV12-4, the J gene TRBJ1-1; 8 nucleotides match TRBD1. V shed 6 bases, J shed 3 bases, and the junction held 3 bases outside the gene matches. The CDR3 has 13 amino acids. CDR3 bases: TGTGCCAGCAGCAAGACAGGGGACACTGAAGCTTTCTTT. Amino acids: CASSKTGDTEAFF.

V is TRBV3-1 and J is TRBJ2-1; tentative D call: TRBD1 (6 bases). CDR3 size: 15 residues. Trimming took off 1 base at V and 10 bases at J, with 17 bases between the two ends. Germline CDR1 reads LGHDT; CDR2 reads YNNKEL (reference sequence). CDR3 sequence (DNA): TGTGCCAGCAGCCAAGTGTTGAGGGGGTCTAGCGAGCAGTTCTTC. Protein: CASSQVLRGSSEQFF.

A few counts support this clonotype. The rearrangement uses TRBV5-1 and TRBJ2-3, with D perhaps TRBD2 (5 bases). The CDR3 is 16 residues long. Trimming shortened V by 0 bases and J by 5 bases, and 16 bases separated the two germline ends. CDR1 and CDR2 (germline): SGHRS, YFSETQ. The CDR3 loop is CASSLESRTEVDTQYF. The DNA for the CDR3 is TGCGCCAGCAGCTTGGAGTCGCGGACGGAGGTAGATACGCAGTATTTT.

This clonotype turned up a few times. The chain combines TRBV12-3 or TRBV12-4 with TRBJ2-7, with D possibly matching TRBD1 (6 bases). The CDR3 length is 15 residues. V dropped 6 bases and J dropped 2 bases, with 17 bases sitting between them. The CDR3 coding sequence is TGTGCCAGCAGCAAAACCAGGGGAACCCCCTACGAGCAGTACTTC. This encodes CASSKTRGTPYEQYF.

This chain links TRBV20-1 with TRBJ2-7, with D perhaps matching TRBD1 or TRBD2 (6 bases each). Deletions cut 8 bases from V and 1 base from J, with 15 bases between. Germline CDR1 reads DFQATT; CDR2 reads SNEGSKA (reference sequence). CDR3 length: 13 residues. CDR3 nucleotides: TGCAGTCGCAACAAGGGGGGATCCTACGAGCAGTACTTC. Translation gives CSRNKGGSYEQYF.

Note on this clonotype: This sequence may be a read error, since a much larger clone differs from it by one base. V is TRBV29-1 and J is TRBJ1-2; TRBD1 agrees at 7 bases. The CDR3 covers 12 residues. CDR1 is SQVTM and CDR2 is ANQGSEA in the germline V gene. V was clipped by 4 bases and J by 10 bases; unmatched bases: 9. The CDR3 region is CSVGRGEDDYTF. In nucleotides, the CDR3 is TGCAGCGTTGGCAGGGGGGAAGATGACTACACCTTC.

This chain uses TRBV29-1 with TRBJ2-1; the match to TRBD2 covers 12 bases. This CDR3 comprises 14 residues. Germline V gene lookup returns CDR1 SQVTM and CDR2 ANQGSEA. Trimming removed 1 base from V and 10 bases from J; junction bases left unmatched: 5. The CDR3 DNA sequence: TGCAGCGTTGAAGGGTCGACTAGCGGGGGAGAGCAGTTCTTC. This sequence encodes CSVEGSTSGGEQFF.

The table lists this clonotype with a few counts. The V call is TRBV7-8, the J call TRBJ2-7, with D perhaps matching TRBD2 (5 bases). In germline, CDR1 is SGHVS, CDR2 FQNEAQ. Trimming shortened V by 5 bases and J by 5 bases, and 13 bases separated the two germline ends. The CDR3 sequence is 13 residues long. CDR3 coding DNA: TGTGCCAGCAGCGGCCGACTTAGCGACGAGCAGTACTTC. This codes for CASSGRLSDEQYF.

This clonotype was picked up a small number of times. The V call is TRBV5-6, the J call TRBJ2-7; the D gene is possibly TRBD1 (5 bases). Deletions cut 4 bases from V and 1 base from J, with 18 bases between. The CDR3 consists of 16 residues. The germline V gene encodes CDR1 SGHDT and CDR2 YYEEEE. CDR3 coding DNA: TGTGCCAGCAGCCCCAAGACAGCACGATTATCCTACGAGCAGTACTTC. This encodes CASSPKTARLSYEQYF.

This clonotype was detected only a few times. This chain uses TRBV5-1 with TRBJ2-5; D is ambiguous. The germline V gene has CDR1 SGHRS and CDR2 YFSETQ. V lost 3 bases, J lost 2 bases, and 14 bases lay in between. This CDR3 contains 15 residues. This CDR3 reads CASSSAMTRQETQYF. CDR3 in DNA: TGCGCCAGCAGCTCGGCCATGACGAGACAAGAGACCCAGTACTTC. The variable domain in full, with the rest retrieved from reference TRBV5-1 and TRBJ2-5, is KAGVTQTPRYLIKTRGQQVTLSCSPISGHRSVSWYQQTPGQGLQFLFEYFSETQRNKGNFPGRFSGRQFSNSRSEMNVSTLELGDSALYLCASSSAMTRQETQYFGPGTRLLVL.